This record looks at one TCR beta chain sequence and its context. Its antigen is still unknown. The CDR3 length is 18 residues. Germline CDR1 reads MGHDK; CDR2 reads SYGVNS. With 4 bases clipped from V and 0 bases from J, the junction kept 13 bases outside the gene matches. Data came from immunoSEQ multiplex PCR; TCRdb stores just in-frame clones and leaves some out. The sample consists of approximately 1.5 million clones, about 98.5% of them appearing once. This specimen comes from a study of shared clonotypes between healthy human individuals. Whole-study findings and limits: Among non-shared clonotypes, generation probabilities were lower than among those shared by all four donors.

This TCR was recovered from a man aged 25 to 45 in good health. The chain recombines TRBV25-1 with TRBJ2-7; 9 bases match TRBD2. Input material: naive CD4+ T cells sorted from blood. Indicated subset: CD45RA+ positively selected. The CDR3, as DNA: TGTGCCAGCAGTGCCCTCGGTAGCGGGAGTGGGAGCTCCTACGAGCAGTACTTC. This sequence encodes CASSALGSGSGSSYEQYF.